This T cell receptor beta chain was sequenced during a study of T cells after yellow fever vaccination. The V end was cut by 4 bases, the J end by 5 bases, with 12 bases between. CDR1 and CDR2 from the germline V gene are MGHRA and YSYEKL. The CDR3 extends over 15 amino acids. Researchers made TCR cDNA using 5'RACE template switching, and this step added a universal primer site and UMIs. In TCRdb, the 5' RACE reads were re-called with MiXCR into one record per CDR3 protein. The repertoire consists of roughly 350,000 distinct CDR3 sequences, with 4.1% occurring once and the leading ten covering under 30%.

The receptor was isolated from a young man who received the YFV17D yellow fever vaccine. The sample consisted of PBMCs, taken 5 days after the yellow fever booster vaccination. V is TRBV4-1 and J is TRBJ2-6; D is unclear. The CDR3 DNA follows: TGCGCCAGCAGCCCCACCAGATCACGGGCCAACGTCCTGACTTTC. It is translated as CASSPTRSRANVLTF.